The sequence of this TCR beta chain was determined in a study of Tregs in tolerant kidney transplant recipients. Produced via immunoSEQ multiplex PCR; TCRdb's table is partial and in-frame only. The table shows about 110,000 clones, with 90% occurring only once. The V and J ends lost 3 bases and 4 bases, in that order; junction bases with no gene match: 12. Looked up from germline, CDR1 is SGHAT and CDR2 is FQNNGV. The CDR3 is 17 amino acids. The specimen was CD4+ T cells from blood, collected before the transplant. This sequence was found in a human donor who received a combined kidney and bone marrow transplant. The genes are TRBV11-2 and TRBJ2-3; TRBD2 matches 8 bases. The CDR3 region has the DNA TGTGCCAGCAGCTTTATGTGGGAAGCGGGGGCTCCAGATACGCAGTATTTT. Amino acids: CASSFMWEAGAPDTQYF.